The clone carrying this T cell receptor beta chain has more than one count but fewer than ten. The antigen remains undetermined. These data originate in a study of T cells in Graves' hyperthyroidism and ophthalmopathy. Notes on the study in general: Among thyroid clonotypes expanded above 0.001, most also appeared in blood. The model identified upcoming ophthalmopathy a median approximately six months ahead of onset. Stable hyperthyroidism was told apart from ophthalmopathy by a model built on 13 V-J features.

Germline CDR1 and CDR2: MNHEY and SVGAGI. Trimming took 2 bases from V and 2 from J; bases not matched to a gene: 5. The CDR3 is made up of 16 amino acids. Blood was obtained at the first hyperthyroidism diagnosis, which preceded any ophthalmopathy symptoms. The TCR beta CDR3 regions underwent amplification using RNA transcripts as the source. The HTBI primer set drove a first-round RT-PCR of the TCR CDR3. TCRdb passed the multiplex PCR reads through MiXCR, listing each CDR3 protein once. The sample has 550,000 to 850,000 distinct CDR3 sequences; approximately 19% are singletons. The sequence was obtained from a woman aged 45 to 65 with Graves' hyperthyroidism that later progressed to Graves' ophthalmopathy. The J gene is TRBJ2-5, the V gene TRBV6-5, with 10 bases lining up with TRBD2. The sequenced sample consisted of blood. CDR3 nucleotides: TGTGCCAGCAGTTACGCTCCAGCGGGGGGGCAAGAGACCCAGTACTTC. Its translation: CASSYAPAGGQETQYF.